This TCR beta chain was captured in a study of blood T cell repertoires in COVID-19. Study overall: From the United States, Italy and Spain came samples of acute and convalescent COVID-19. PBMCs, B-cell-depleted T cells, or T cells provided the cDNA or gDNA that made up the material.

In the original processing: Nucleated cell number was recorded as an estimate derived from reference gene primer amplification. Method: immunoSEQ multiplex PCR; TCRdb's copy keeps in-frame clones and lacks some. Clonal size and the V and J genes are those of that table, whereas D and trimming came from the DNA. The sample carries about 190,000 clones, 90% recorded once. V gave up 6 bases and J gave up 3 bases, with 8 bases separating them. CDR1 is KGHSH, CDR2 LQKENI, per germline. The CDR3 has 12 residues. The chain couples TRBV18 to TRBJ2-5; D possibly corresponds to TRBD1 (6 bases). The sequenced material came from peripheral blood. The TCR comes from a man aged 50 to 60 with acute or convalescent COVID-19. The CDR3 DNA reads TGTGCCAGCTCTACAGGGAAAGAGACCCAGTACTTC. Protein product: CASSTGKETQYF. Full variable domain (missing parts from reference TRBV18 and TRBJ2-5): NAGVMQNPRHLVRRRGQEARLRCSPMKGHSHVYWYRQLPEEGLKFMVYLQKENIIDESGMPKERFSAEFPKEGPSILRIQQVVRGDSAAYFCASSTGKETQYFGPGTRLLVL.